The source of this T cell receptor beta chain is a study of technical replicates of blood from several donors. Libraries were prepared by immunoSEQ multiplex PCR; TCRdb keeps only in-frame clonotypes and omits some of them. Here the sample spans over 55,000 clones, around 84% being singletons. This CDR3 comprises 15 residues. Trimming left V 3 bases short and J 0 bases short, with 13 bases between. Germline V gene sequence: CDR1 SQVTM, CDR2 ANQGSEA. The chain employs TRBV29-1 and TRBJ2-3, with D maybe TRBD1 (5 bases). The sample taken for sequencing was PBMCs. This clonotype was sampled from a human donor in good health. Some clones in this sample may be carry-over from other donors' samples. The CDR3 DNA follows: TGCAGCGTTGATACAGGTCTTTCTAGCACAGATACGCAGTATTTT. Protein: CSVDTGLSSTDTQYF.